Described below is a single TCR beta chain sequence and its context. This sample stems from a study of sequential checkpoint blockade in melanoma. Across the whole study: Arm A got nivolumab then ipilimumab; arm B the reverse, 1:1. Each arm's sequence ended with maintenance nivolumab.

The treatment is: randomized to nivolumab then ipilimumab (arm A) or the reverse (arm B). None of the patients previously received DNA-damaging chemotherapy. Live CD3+CD8+ CD19− CD56− cells were sorted from PBMCs. This table comes from immunoSEQ multiplex PCR, and its TCRdb copy is limited to in-frame clones, with some not included. The sample includes around 41,000 clones, 75% to 90% of them seen just once. Per germline, CDR1 LNHNV and CDR2 YYDKDF (reference sequence). CDR3 length: 17 amino acids. Trimming took off 5 bases at V and 0 bases at J, with 20 bases between the two ends. The TCR originated in a human donor with melanoma. The chain combines TRBV15 with TRBJ2-7, with D perhaps TRBD1 (6 bases). The input for sequencing was CD8+ T cells sorted from blood (inferred from file names), taken from a patient given nivolumab and ipilimumab in sequence. The CDR3 sequence: CATSPGPTGPSSYEQYF. Written as DNA, the CDR3 is TGTGCCACCAGCCCCGGCCCGACAGGACCCAGCTCCTACGAGCAGTACTTC.